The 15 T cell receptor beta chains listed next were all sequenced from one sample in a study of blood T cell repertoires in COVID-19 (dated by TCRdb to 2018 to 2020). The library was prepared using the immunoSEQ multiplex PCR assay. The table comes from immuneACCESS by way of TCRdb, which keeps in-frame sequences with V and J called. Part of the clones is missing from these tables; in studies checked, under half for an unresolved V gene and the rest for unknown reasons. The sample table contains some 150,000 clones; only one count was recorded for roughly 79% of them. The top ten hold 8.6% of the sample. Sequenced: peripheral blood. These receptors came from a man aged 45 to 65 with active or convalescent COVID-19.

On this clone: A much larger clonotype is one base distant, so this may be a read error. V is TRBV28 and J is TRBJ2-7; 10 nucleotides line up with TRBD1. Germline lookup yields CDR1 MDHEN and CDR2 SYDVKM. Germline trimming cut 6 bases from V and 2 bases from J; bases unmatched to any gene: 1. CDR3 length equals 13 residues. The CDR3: CASRGQGTYEQYF. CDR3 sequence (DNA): TGTGCCAGCAGGGGACAGGGGACCTACGAGCAGTACTTC.

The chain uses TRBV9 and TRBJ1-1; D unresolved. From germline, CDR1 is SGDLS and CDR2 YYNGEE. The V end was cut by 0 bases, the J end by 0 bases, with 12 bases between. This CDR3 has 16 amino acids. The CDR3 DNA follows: TGTGCCAGCAGCGTAGATGGAGGGTCAATGAACACTGAAGCTTTCTTT. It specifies CASSVDGGSMNTEAFF.

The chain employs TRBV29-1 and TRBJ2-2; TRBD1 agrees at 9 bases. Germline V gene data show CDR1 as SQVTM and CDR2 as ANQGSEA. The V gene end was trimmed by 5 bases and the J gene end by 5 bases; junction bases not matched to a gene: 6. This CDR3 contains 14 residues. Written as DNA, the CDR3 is TGCAGCGTTCGGGGGACAGGGCAAACCGGGGAGCTGTTTTTT. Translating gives CSVRGTGQTGELFF.

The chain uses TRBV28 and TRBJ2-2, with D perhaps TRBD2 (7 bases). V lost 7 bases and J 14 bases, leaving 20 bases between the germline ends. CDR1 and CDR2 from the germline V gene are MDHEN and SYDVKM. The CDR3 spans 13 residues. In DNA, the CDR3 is TGTGCCAGCACTGGGGGGGCGGCGAGGATCCTGTTTTTT. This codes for CASTGGAARILFF.

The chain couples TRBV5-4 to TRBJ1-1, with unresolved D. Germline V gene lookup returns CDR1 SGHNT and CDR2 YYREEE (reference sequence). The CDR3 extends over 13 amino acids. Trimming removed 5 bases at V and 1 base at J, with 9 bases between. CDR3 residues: CASRREGNTEAFF. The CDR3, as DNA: TGTGCCAGCAGGAGGGAGGGGAACACTGAAGCTTTCTTT.

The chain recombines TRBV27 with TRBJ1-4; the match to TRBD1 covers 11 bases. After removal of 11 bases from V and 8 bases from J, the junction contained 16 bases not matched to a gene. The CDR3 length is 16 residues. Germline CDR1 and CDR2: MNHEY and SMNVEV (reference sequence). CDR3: CASGRTGGSGVEKLFF. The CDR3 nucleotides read TGTGCCTCAGGTCGGACAGGGGGCTCCGGGGTGGAAAAACTGTTTTTT.

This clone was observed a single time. CDR3 region: CASSSPQGPGNTIYF. Written as DNA, the CDR3 is TGTGCCAGCAGTTCACCGCAGGGGCCTGGAAACACCATATATTTT. The chain recombines TRBV28 with TRBJ1-3, with D possibly being TRBD1 (6 bases). CDR3 length: 15 amino acids. Per the germline V gene, CDR1 is MDHEN and CDR2 is SYDVKM. V gave up 4 bases and J gave up 2 bases, with 12 bases separating them.

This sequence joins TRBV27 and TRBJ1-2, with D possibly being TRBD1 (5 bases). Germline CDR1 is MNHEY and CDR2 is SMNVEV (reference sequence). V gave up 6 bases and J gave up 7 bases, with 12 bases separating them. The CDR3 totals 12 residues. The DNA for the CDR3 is TGTGCCAGCAGGGGAGGGGTTGGTGGCTACACCTTC. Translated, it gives CASRGGVGGYTF.

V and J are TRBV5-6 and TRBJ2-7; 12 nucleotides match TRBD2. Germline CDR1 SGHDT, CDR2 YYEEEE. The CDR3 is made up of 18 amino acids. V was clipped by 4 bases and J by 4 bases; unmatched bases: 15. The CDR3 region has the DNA TGTGCCAGCAGCGGCTCGACTAGCGGGAGCCCACGGGTTTACGAGCAGTACTTC. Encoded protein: CASSGSTSGSPRVYEQYF.

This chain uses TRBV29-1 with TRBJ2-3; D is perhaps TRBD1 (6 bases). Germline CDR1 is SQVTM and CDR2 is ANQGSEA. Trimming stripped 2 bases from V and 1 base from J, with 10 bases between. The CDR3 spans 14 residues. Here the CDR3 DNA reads TGCAGCGTTGAACCCAGGGGTGGCACAGATACGCAGTATTTT. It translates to CSVEPRGGTDTQYF.

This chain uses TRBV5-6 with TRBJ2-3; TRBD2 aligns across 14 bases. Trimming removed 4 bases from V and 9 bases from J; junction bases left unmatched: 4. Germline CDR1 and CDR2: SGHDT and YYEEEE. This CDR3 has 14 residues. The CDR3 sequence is CASSPGTSGGTQYF. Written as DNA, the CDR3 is TGTGCCAGCAGCCCTGGGACTAGCGGGGGAACGCAGTATTTT.

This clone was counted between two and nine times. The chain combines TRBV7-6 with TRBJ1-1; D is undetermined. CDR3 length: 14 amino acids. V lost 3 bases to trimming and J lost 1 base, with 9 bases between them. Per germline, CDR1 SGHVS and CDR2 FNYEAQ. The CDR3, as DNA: TGTGCCAGCAGCTTGAGTCCCGGGAACACTGAAGCTTTCTTT. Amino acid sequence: CASSLSPGNTEAFF.

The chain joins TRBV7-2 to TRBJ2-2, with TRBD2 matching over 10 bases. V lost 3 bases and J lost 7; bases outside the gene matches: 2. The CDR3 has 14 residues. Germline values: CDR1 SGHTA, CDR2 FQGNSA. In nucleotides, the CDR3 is TGTGCCAGCAGCTTCCGGACTAGCGGCGGGGAGCTGTTTTTT. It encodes CASSFRTSGGELFF. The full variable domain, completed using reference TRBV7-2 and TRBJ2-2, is GAGVSQSPSNKVTEKGKDVELRCDPISGHTALYWYRQSLGQGLEFLIYFQGNSAPDKSGLPSDRFSAERTGGSVSTLTIQRTQQEDSAVYLCASSFRTSGGELFFGEGSRLTVL.

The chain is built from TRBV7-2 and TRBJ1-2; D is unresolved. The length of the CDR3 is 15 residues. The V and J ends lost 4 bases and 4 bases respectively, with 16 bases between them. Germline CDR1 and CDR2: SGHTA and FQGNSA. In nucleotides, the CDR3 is TGTGCCAGCAGCTCGCCGCGGCGGATGAGCTATGGCTACACCTTC. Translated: CASSSPRRMSYGYTF.

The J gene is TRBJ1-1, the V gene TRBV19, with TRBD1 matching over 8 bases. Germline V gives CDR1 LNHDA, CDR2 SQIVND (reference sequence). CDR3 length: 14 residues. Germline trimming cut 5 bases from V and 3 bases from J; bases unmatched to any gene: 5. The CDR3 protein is CASSLQGVDTEAFF. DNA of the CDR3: TGTGCCAGTAGTTTACAGGGGGTGGACACTGAAGCTTTCTTT.